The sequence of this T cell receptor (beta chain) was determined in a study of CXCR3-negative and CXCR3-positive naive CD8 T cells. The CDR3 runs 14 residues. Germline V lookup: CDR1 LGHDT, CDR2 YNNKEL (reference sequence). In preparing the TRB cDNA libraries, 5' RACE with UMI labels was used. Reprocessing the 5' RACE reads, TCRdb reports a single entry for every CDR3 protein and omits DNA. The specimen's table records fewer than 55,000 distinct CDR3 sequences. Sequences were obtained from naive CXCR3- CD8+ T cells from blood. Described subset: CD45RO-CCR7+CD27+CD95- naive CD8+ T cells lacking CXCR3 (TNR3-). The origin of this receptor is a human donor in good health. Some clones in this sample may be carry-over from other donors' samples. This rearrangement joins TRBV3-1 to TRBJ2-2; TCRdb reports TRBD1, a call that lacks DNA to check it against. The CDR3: CASSQTGGTGELFF. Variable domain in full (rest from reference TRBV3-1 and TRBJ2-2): DTAVSQTPKYLVTQMGNDKSIKCEQNLGHDTMYWYKQDSKKFLKIMFSYNNKELIINETVPNRFSPKSPDKAHLNLHINSLELGDSAVYFCASSQTGGTGELFFGEGSRLTVL.